These 20 T cell receptor beta chains share one sample of origin, sequenced in a study of T cells after yellow fever vaccination. MiXCR was run by TCRdb on the 5' RACE reads, yielding one entry per CDR3 protein. Of roughly 240,000 distinct CDR3 sequences listed, more than 6.5% are singletons. Specimen: CD4+ T cells sorted from PBMCs, collected on the day of the yellow fever booster vaccination. The receptors were sampled from a man aged 30 to 45 who received the YFV17D yellow fever vaccine.

A few counts support this clonotype. The V call is TRBV12-3 or TRBV12-4, the J call TRBJ1-3, with 7 bases lining up with TRBD1. V dropped 7 bases and J dropped 7; count of bases not matched to a gene: 4. The CDR3 runs to 12 residues. The CDR3 is CASNQQGNTIYF. CDR3 DNA sequence: TGTGCCAGCAATCAACAGGGGAACACCATATATTTT.

This clonotype was observed many times. The rearrangement links TRBV4-3 to TRBJ1-2; TRBD1 matches 7 bases. Germline V gene data show CDR1 as LGHNA and CDR2 as YSLEER. The CDR3 is made up of 13 amino acids. Trimming cost V 4 bases and J 5 bases; bases outside gene matches: 4. CDR3 sequence reads: CASSPRTGYGYTF. The CDR3 DNA reads TGCGCCAGCAGCCCTCGGACAGGATATGGCTACACCTTC.

This clonotype was seen repeatedly, ten times or more. The rearrangement uses TRBV11-2 and TRBJ2-4; 8 nucleotides align to TRBD1. The CDR3 has 14 amino acids. J gave up 8 bases and V 3 bases, and 6 bases lay outside the gene matches. The germline CDR1 and CDR2 sequences are SGHAT and FQNNGV. The CDR3 DNA follows: TGTGCCAGCAGCTTGGAGACAGGGGAGGACATTCAGTACTTC. Residues: CASSLETGEDIQYF.

In its sample, this clonotype was seen many times. The chain links TRBV7-2 to TRBJ2-7; 12 bases map to TRBD2. The germline V gene has CDR1 SGHTA and CDR2 FQGNSA. The CDR3 runs 15 residues. After removal of 5 bases from V and 3 bases from J, the junction contained 5 bases not matched to a gene. The CDR3 is CASSPRTSGNYEQYF. The CDR3 nucleotides are TGTGCCAGCAGCCCAAGGACTAGCGGGAACTACGAGCAGTACTTC.

The rearrangement links TRBV20-1 to TRBJ2-3; perhaps D is TRBD1 or TRBD2 (5 bases each). Trimming left V 7 bases short and J 6 bases short, with 23 bases between. The germline CDR1 and CDR2 sequences are DFQATT and SNEGSKA (reference sequence). CDR3 length: 15 amino acids. The CDR3 here is CSVPSGTAGEDTQYF. The CDR3 bases are TGCAGTGTTCCCTCCGGGACCGCCGGGGAGGATACGCAGTATTTT.

This clonotype was observed a few times. The chain has TRBV6-2 or TRBV6-3 and TRBJ2-7, with D perhaps matching TRBD2 (5 bases). The CDR3 runs 11 residues. Germline V gene data show CDR1 as MNHEY and CDR2 as SVGEGT. The ends were cut back, 7 bases at V and 5 bases at J, with 9 bases in the middle. The chain's CDR3 is CASTNGDEQYF. CDR3 coding DNA: TGTGCCAGCACCAACGGGGACGAGCAGTACTTC.

This chain uses TRBV6-4 with TRBJ2-3, with D possibly TRBD2 on 6 matching bases. CDR1 MRHNA and CDR2 SNTAGT come from the germline V gene. V shed 3 bases and J shed 3 bases, with 10 bases lying between them. This CDR3 has 14 residues. CDR3 amino acids: CASSESGTTDTQYF. The CDR3 DNA reads TGTGCCAGCAGTGAGTCCGGGACTACAGATACGCAGTATTTT.

CDR3 sequence reads: CASSQKTPLAVPNEQFF. CDR3 coding DNA: TGTGCCAGCAGCCAAAAAACCCCCTTGGCCGTACCCAATGAGCAGTTCTTC. V and J are TRBV3-1 and TRBJ2-1; unclear D gene. Trimming took off 2 bases at V and 6 bases at J, with 20 bases between the two ends. The CDR3 totals 17 residues. Germline-derived CDR1 and CDR2 are LGHDT and YNNKEL (reference sequence).

The V gene is TRBV5-1, the J gene TRBJ2-2; 11 positions match TRBD1. Trimming took 0 bases from V and 0 from J; bases not matched to a gene: 10. This CDR3 has 20 residues. Per the germline V gene, CDR1 is SGHRS and CDR2 is YFSETQ. As DNA, the CDR3 is TGCGCCAGCAGCTTGGAGGCCCCGGGACAGGGGGTTACGAACACCGGGGAGCTGTTTTTT. It codes for CASSLEAPGQGVTNTGELFF.

The V gene is TRBV4-3, the J gene TRBJ2-5, with D possibly being TRBD2 (7 bases). Germline lookup yields CDR1 LGHNA and CDR2 YSLEER. CDR3 size: 18 residues. Deletions cut 0 bases from V and 1 base from J, with 18 bases between. The CDR3 bases are TGCGCCAGCAGCCAAGATCTTAGGGGGAGGGCGGGCCAAGAGACCCAGTACTTC. Residues: CASSQDLRGRAGQETQYF.

This clonotype was observed a handful of times. The chain recombines TRBV5-6 with TRBJ2-3, with a possible D match to TRBD1 (6 bases). Germline V gene data show CDR1 as SGHDT and CDR2 as YYEEEE. This CDR3 is built from 15 residues. V dropped 0 bases and J dropped 7 bases, with 15 bases sitting between them. The chain's CDR3 is CASSLVGGVGNTQYF. As DNA, the CDR3 is TGTGCCAGCAGCTTGGTAGGGGGTGTGGGGAATACGCAGTATTTT.

This clonotype was recorded many times. CDR3 DNA: TGTGCCAGCAGCGTAGATCAGGGGGCTTGGGAGACCCAGTACTTC. Amino acid sequence: CASSVDQGAWETQYF. V gene TRBV9 combines with J gene TRBJ2-5, with 8 bases lining up with TRBD1. The germline gives CDR1 SGDLS, CDR2 YYNGEE. Trimming at V came to 0 bases and at J to 5 bases, leaving 6 bases not matched to a gene. The CDR3 is 15 amino acids. Filled out from reference TRBV9 and TRBJ2-5, the complete variable domain reads DSGVTQTPKHLITATGQRVTLRCSPRSGDLSVYWYQQSLDQGLQFLIQYYNGEERAKGNILERFSAQQFPDLHSELNLSSLELGDSALYFCASSVDQGAWETQYFGPGTRLLVL.

This clonotype was recorded many times. V gene TRBV15 combines with J gene TRBJ2-2; D unresolved. Per germline, CDR1 LNHNV and CDR2 YYDKDF (reference sequence). The CDR3 spans 12 residues. Trimming stripped 1 base from V and 6 bases from J, with 3 bases between. The CDR3 DNA follows: TGTGCCACCAGCAGAGCAGCCGGGGAGCTGTTTTTT. This gives the protein CATSRAAGELFF.

The sample holds a few counts of this clonotype. This CDR3 reads CSANLREGRETQYF. The CDR3 DNA reads TGCAGTGCTAATCTACGGGAGGGCCGTGAGACCCAGTACTTC. The chain couples TRBV20-1 to TRBJ2-5; 8 nucleotides line up with TRBD2. CDR1 is DFQATT and CDR2 is SNEGSKA in the germline V gene (reference sequence). The CDR3 has 14 amino acids. With 4 bases clipped from V and 5 bases from J, the junction kept 9 bases outside the gene matches.

There are a few counts of this clonotype. The V and J genes are TRBV29-1 and TRBJ2-5; no clear D gene. CDR3 size: 11 residues. Germline V gene lookup returns CDR1 SQVTM and CDR2 ANQGSEA. Trimming left V 3 bases short and J 5 bases short, with 7 bases between. The CDR3 spells CSVEGYETQYF. DNA for the CDR3: TGCAGCGTTGAGGGGTATGAGACCCAGTACTTC.

The chain links TRBV3-1 to TRBJ2-5; D gene ambiguous. CDR1 and CDR2 (germline): LGHDT, YNNKEL (reference sequence). Trimming removed 4 bases at V and 1 base at J, with 7 bases between. The CDR3 sequence is 13 residues long. The CDR3 DNA reads TGTGCCAGCAGCCGCTTACTCCAAGAGACCCAGTACTTC. The encoded protein is CASSRLLQETQYF.

This clonotype was counted many times. This chain joins TRBV12-3 or TRBV12-4 and TRBJ1-1; no firm D call. The V end lost 7 bases, the J end lost 4 bases, and 7 bases lay between the germline ends. The CDR3 loop spans 11 amino acids. The CDR3 sequence is CASKRTTEAFF. The CDR3 nucleotides read TGTGCCAGCAAACGGACCACTGAAGCTTTCTTT.

This chain connects TRBV6-2 or TRBV6-3 to TRBJ2-1; TRBD1 is a possible D gene (5 bases). The CDR3 spans 15 residues. CDR1 and CDR2 from the germline V gene are MNHEY and SVGEGT. V lost 6 bases to trimming and J lost 5 bases, with 17 bases between them. CDR3 sequence: CASRPDNLPHNEQFF. In DNA form, the CDR3 reads TGTGCCAGCAGGCCGGACAACCTCCCCCACAATGAGCAGTTCTTC.

This clonotype was seen a handful of times. This chain uses TRBV18 with TRBJ2-7, with D perhaps TRBD1 or TRBD2 (5 bases each). From germline, CDR1 is KGHSH and CDR2 LQKENI. Trimming took 1 base from V and 7 from J, leaving 11 bases between them. The CDR3 length is 13 residues. CDR3: CASSPRGAGEQYF. CDR3 coding DNA: TGTGCCAGCTCACCACGAGGGGCTGGGGAGCAGTACTTC.

This clonotype was picked up many times. This chain joins TRBV18 and TRBJ1-1; no definite D call. Germline CDR1 reads KGHSH; CDR2 reads LQKENI. The CDR3 covers 13 residues. V lost 6 bases to trimming and J lost 11 bases, with 19 bases between them. The CDR3 loop is CASSQEPGIVAFF. The CDR3 region has the DNA TGTGCCAGCTCTCAAGAGCCCGGTATTGTTGCTTTCTTT.